This T cell receptor (beta chain) appears in the sequencing data of a study of T cell responses to AZD1222 COVID-19 vaccine. Sequencing used immunoSEQ multiplex PCR; TCRdb keeps in-frame clones, though not all of them. The table lists about 150,000 clones, more than 85% of them singletons, with about 3.7% in the top ten. The sequence was obtained from an adult in good health. This sample comprised peripheral blood, obtained on day 0 of AZD1222 vaccination.

CDR3 in amino acids: CASSLTGISEKLFF. CDR3 DNA: TGTGCCAGCAGCTTGACAGGGATCAGCGAAAAACTGTTTTTT. V usage is TRBV5-6 and J usage is TRBJ1-4; a possible D gene is TRBD1 (6 bases). CDR3 length: 14 residues. Germline CDR1 is SGHDT and CDR2 is YYEEEE. V was trimmed by 1 base and J by 8 bases, leaving 12 bases between them.